The text below deals with one T cell receptor beta chain. The antigen is undetermined. The entry originates in a study of cytomegalovirus exposure and HLA in healthy donors. Study-wide results and limits: The study flagged roughly 150 TCR beta chains as cytomegalovirus-associated. In a later analysis, HLA-associated beta chains showed higher expansion and lower generation probabilities than comparable chains.

Germline V CDR1 and CDR2: MDHEN, SYDVKM. With 4 bases removed from V and 4 bases from J, the gap between germline ends came to 13 bases. This CDR3 comprises 15 residues. Primers: 60 Vbeta forward and 13 Jbeta reverse. Clones were sequenced by immunoSEQ multiplex PCR, and TCRdb holds only the in-frame ones, with some missing. This sample yields approximately 110,000 clones, of which over 65% are seen a single time; 1.9% belongs to the top ten. The chain links TRBV28 to TRBJ2-2; TRBD2 is a possible D gene (5 bases). The sequence was obtained from a man aged 50 to 59 in good health and CMV-seronegative. The sequencing input was PBMCs. In nucleotides, the CDR3 is TGTGCCAGCAGTTCGGGGAGTATAGGCACCGGGGAGCTGTTTTTT. Translating gives CASSSGSIGTGELFF.